The next 12 T cell receptor beta chains were all read from a single sample in a study of shared clonotypes between healthy human individuals. TCRdb's table, derived via immunoSEQ multiplex PCR, lists solely in-frame clones and lacks some. The data show 950,000 to 1,300,000 clones, with roughly 70% seen just once and approximately 1.5% held by the top ten. Sequencing input: memory CD4+ T cells sorted from blood. The sample's subset: CD45RA-negative fraction. Every receptor here comes from a man aged 18 to 35 in good health.

The chain combines TRBV19 with TRBJ2-1, with D unclear. Trimming removed 8 bases from V and 2 bases from J, with 10 bases in between. CDR3 length equals 13 residues. CDR1 LNHDA and CDR2 SQIVND come from the germline V gene (reference sequence). The CDR3 loop reads CASSGSTYNEQFF. The DNA for the CDR3 is TGTGCCAGTTCCGGGTCAACCTACAATGAGCAGTTCTTC.

This clone was detected once. The V call is TRBV25-1, the J call TRBJ2-5; 11 bases fit TRBD1. Germline CDR1 is MGHDK and CDR2 is SYGVNS. Losses at the gene ends were 4 bases for V and 2 bases for J; bases not matched to a gene: 6. This CDR3 spans 16 amino acids. CDR3 DNA: TGTGCCAGCAGTGGACTCCGGGACAGGGGGCAAGAGACCCAGTACTTC. This sequence encodes CASSGLRDRGQETQYF.

The chain combines TRBV4-1 with TRBJ2-2, with D possibly called TRBD1 or TRBD2 (6 bases each). CDR1 and CDR2 (germline): MGHRA, YSYEKL. Trimming took 4 bases from V and 1 from J, leaving 16 bases between them. The CDR3 has 17 amino acids. The CDR3 nucleotides read TGCGCCAGCAGCCGGGGGAGCAGGGGAGGGAACACCGGGGAGCTGTTTTTT. Residues: CASSRGSRGGNTGELFF.

The chain links TRBV9 to TRBJ2-5, with D perhaps matching TRBD2 (6 bases). Looked up from germline, CDR1 is SGDLS and CDR2 is YYNGEE. The V and J ends lost 3 bases and 6 bases respectively, with 9 bases between them. This CDR3 is 12 amino acids long. The CDR3 sequence is CASSAEGQTQYF. CDR3 sequence (DNA): TGTGCCAGCAGCGCGGAGGGACAGACCCAGTACTTC.

The chain uses TRBV28 and TRBJ2-7; 8 nucleotides align to TRBD2. Germline lookup yields CDR1 MDHEN and CDR2 SYDVKM. The CDR3 has 14 residues. Trimming took 7 bases from V and 2 from J; bases not matched to a gene: 7. CDR3 protein: CASNGGRPAYEQYF. The DNA for the CDR3 is TGTGCCAGCAACGGCGGGAGGCCGGCCTACGAGCAGTACTTC.

This clone was observed once. This rearrangement joins TRBV7-2 to TRBJ2-6; D is possibly TRBD2 (6 bases). The V end lost 5 bases, the J end lost 2 bases, and 13 bases lay between the germline ends. The length of the CDR3 is 16 residues. Germline V gene sequence: CDR1 SGHTA, CDR2 FQGNSA. CDR3 DNA sequence: TGTGCCAGCAGCCCTGCCCCGGGAGCTGGGGCCAACGTCCTGACTTTC. This codes for CASSPAPGAGANVLTF.

The CDR3 here is CASSGGQGRLSGLFF. The DNA for the CDR3 is TGTGCCAGTAGTGGCGGACAGGGGCGGCTCTCAGGCCTGTTTTTT. V is TRBV19 and J is TRBJ1-4; 9 bases map to TRBD1. Germline V gives CDR1 LNHDA, CDR2 SQIVND (reference sequence). CDR3 length: 15 residues. With 5 bases clipped from V and 14 bases from J, the junction kept 15 bases outside the gene matches.

The J gene is TRBJ1-1, the V gene TRBV5-1, with 11 bases matching TRBD1. This CDR3 is 17 amino acids long. With 4 bases clipped from V and 3 bases from J, the junction kept 11 bases outside the gene matches. Germline assignment: CDR1 SGHRS and CDR2 YFSETQ. The CDR3 region has the DNA TGCGCCAGCAGCCCCTCGGCGGGACAGGGGGTCCACACTGAAGCTTTCTTT. This translates into CASSPSAGQGVHTEAFF.

The V call is TRBV18, the J call TRBJ2-1; D remains unclear. Germline loops: CDR1 KGHSH, CDR2 LQKENI. This CDR3 comprises 13 residues. Trimming shortened V by 2 bases and J by 7 bases, and 9 bases separated the two germline ends. CDR3: CASSPSTVNEQFF. CDR3 coding DNA: TGTGCCAGCTCACCATCCACAGTAAATGAGCAGTTCTTC.

J is TRBJ1-6 and V is TRBV6-1; 8 bases are shared with TRBD1. J lost 8 bases, V lost 6 bases, and 6 bases had no gene match. This CDR3 is 14 amino acids long. Germline CDR1 reads MNHNS; CDR2 reads SASEGT. The CDR3 DNA reads as TGTGCCAGCAGCCGGACAGGGAAGGATTCACCCCTCCACTTT. It specifies CASSRTGKDSPLHF.

This sequence joins TRBV2 and TRBJ2-6; 8 bases are shared with TRBD2. With 6 bases clipped from V and 2 bases from J, the junction kept 6 bases outside the gene matches. This CDR3 is built from 16 residues. Germline V gives CDR1 SNHLY, CDR2 FYNNEI. In DNA form, the CDR3 reads TGTGCCAGCAGGCCCGGGGGGGTCCCTGGGGCCAACGTCCTGACTTTC. Amino acids: CASRPGGVPGANVLTF.

For this clone: An end of the junction differs from the germline gene, which may be a read error. The V call is TRBV7-2, the J call TRBJ2-1; 11 bases align to TRBD2. The CDR3 totals 15 residues. From germline, CDR1 is SGHTA and CDR2 FQGNSA. The CDR3 protein is CASSLAGGKYNEQFF. In DNA, the CDR3 is TGTGCCAGCAGCCTAGCGGGAGGCAAATACAATGAGCAGTTCTTC.